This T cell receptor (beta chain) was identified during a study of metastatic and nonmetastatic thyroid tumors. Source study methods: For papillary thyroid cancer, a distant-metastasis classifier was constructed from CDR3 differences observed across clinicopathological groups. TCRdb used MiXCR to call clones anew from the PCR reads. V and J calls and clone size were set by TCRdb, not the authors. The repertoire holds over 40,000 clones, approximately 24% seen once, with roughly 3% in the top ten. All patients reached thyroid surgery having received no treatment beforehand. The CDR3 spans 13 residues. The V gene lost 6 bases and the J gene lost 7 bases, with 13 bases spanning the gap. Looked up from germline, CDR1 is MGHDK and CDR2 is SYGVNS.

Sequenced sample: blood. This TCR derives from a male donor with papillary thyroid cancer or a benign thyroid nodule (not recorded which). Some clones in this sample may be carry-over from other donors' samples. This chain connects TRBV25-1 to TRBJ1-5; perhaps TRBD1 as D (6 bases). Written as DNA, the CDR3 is TGTGCCAGCAGACCAAACAGGGCCCAGCCCCAGCATTTT. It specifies CASRPNRAQPQHF.